This T cell receptor beta chain stems from a study of cytomegalovirus exposure and HLA in healthy donors. Overall study context: Ancestry clustering placed more than 65% of about 400 genotyped donors in the Caucasian-associated cluster. Study findings and constraints: V segments that were indistinguishable, TRBV6-2 and TRBV6-3 among them, were omitted from analysis.

This clone was found a few times. The antigen is not known. Germline loops: CDR1 MNHEY, CDR2 SMNVEV (reference sequence). The CDR3 totals 16 residues. The PCR ran on 60 Vbeta and 13 Jbeta primers. Clones were sequenced by immunoSEQ multiplex PCR, and TCRdb holds only the in-frame ones, with some missing. The sample records roughly 98,000 clones, around 70% being singletons. The chain joins TRBV27 to TRBJ2-5, with 9 nucleotides matching TRBD1. The J call may not be correct, given that the DNA end is closer to TRBJ2-7. Sequenced input: PBMCs. The source of this sequence is a man between 45 and 60 years old in good health and CMV-seronegative. The CDR3: CASSLDYRGPAYEQYF. The DNA for the CDR3 is TGTGCCAGCAGTTTAGATTACAGGGGGCCTGCCTACGAGCAGTACTTC.